These 25 T cell receptor beta chains were sequenced from one sample in a study of shared clonotypes between healthy human individuals. Sequenced by immunoSEQ multiplex PCR; TCRdb stores in-frame clones only, minus some. Of 2 million to 3 million clones in the sample, roughly 93% are singletons; the top ten hold about 0.38%. Source material: naive CD4+ T cells from PBMCs. Indicated subset: CD45RA+ positively selected. These receptors were collected from a young man in good health. Some clones in this sample may be carry-over from other donors' samples.

CDR3 bases: TGTGCCAGCAGTTACCTAGCGGGAGGTGTCGGGGAGCTGTTTTTT. This gives the protein CASSYLAGGVGELFF. V usage is TRBV6-5 and J usage is TRBJ2-2; 11 nucleotides agree with TRBD2. Germline trimming cut 2 bases from V and 7 bases from J; bases unmatched to any gene: 3. CDR1 is MNHEY, CDR2 SVGAGI, per germline. The CDR3 loop spans 15 amino acids.

The chain couples TRBV28 to TRBJ2-7; TRBD1 agrees at 7 bases. The ends lost 4 bases at V and 2 bases at J; junction bases unmatched: 2. This CDR3 spans 13 amino acids. Germline CDR1 MDHEN, CDR2 SYDVKM. CDR3: CASSSDRPYEQYF. Written as DNA, the CDR3 is TGTGCCAGCAGTTCGGACAGGCCCTACGAGCAGTACTTC.

This sequence joins TRBV7-2 and TRBJ2-1; 15 bases map to TRBD2. The germline CDR1 and CDR2 sequences are SGHTA and FQGNSA. The CDR3 spans 16 residues. V gave up 6 bases and J gave up 6 bases; unmatched junction bases: 6. Written as DNA, the CDR3 is TGTGCCAGCAGATGGACTAGCGGGAGGGCCCCCAATGAGCAGTTCTTC. Protein: CASRWTSGRAPNEQFF. Drawing the rest from reference TRBV7-2 and TRBJ2-1, the complete variable domain is GAGVSQSPSNKVTEKGKDVELRCDPISGHTALYWYRQSLGQGLEFLIYFQGNSAPDKSGLPSDRFSAERTGGSVSTLTIQRTQQEDSAVYLCASRWTSGRAPNEQFFGPGTRLTVL.

The V and J genes are TRBV7-9 and TRBJ2-1; tentative D call: TRBD2 (5 bases). The CDR3 runs to 15 residues. The germline V gene encodes CDR1 SEHNR and CDR2 FQNEAQ (reference sequence). V was pared by 3 bases and J by 5 bases, with 14 bases between. The chain's CDR3 is CASSLEAQPNNEQFF. In DNA, the CDR3 is TGTGCCAGCAGCTTGGAGGCGCAGCCCAACAATGAGCAGTTCTTC.

A note on this clone: Other DNA sequences in this specimen translate into the identical CDR3. V usage is TRBV5-1 and J usage is TRBJ1-1; no clear D. CDR1 SGHRS and CDR2 YFSETQ come from the germline V gene. This CDR3 contains 13 residues. The V end lost 0 bases, the J end lost 0 bases, and 3 bases lay between the germline ends. CDR3 in DNA: TGCGCCAGCAGCTTGGACCTGAACACTGAAGCTTTCTTT. As protein: CASSLDLNTEAFF.

The CDR3 is CASTQKEGWGTEAFF. The CDR3 DNA is TGTGCCAGCACCCAAAAGGAGGGGTGGGGTACTGAAGCTTTCTTT. The rearrangement uses TRBV6-1 and TRBJ1-1, with D maybe TRBD1 (5 bases). The length of the CDR3 is 15 residues. Germline CDR1 is MNHNS and CDR2 is SASEGT. V lost 7 bases and J lost 5, with 20 bases in between.

This chain joins TRBV27 and TRBJ2-1; TRBD1 matches at 7 bases. The ends lost 5 bases at V and 12 bases at J; junction bases unmatched: 10. The CDR3 runs to 13 residues. CDR1 is MNHEY, CDR2 SMNVEV, per germline (reference sequence). In nucleotides, the CDR3 is TGTGCCAGCAGTCCATCCAGACAGGGCGGGCAGTTCTTC. Translating gives CASSPSRQGGQFF.

V and J are TRBV6-5 and TRBJ1-2; D remains ambiguous. CDR1 is MNHEY, CDR2 SVGAGI, per germline. The CDR3 loop spans 13 amino acids. V was shortened by 2 bases and J by 3 bases, with 7 bases between the two germline ends. This CDR3 is CASSYGMYYGYTF. CDR3 nucleotides: TGTGCCAGCAGTTACGGGATGTACTATGGCTACACCTTC.

The V and J genes are TRBV9 and TRBJ2-7, with TRBD2 matching 7 bases. The CDR3 consists of 14 residues. V shed 0 bases, J shed 5 bases, and the junction held 5 bases outside the gene matches. The germline CDR1 and CDR2 sequences are SGDLS and YYNGEE. Written as DNA, the CDR3 is TGTGCCAGCAGCGTAGCCCCGCGGGGGAACGAGCAGTACTTC. Amino acid sequence: CASSVAPRGNEQYF.

V is TRBV30 and J is TRBJ2-7; 9 nucleotides agree with TRBD1. With 4 bases clipped from V and 1 base from J, the junction kept 8 bases outside the gene matches. The CDR3 has 15 residues. Germline V gene sequence: CDR1 GTSNPN, CDR2 SVGIG (reference sequence). The CDR3 DNA follows: TGTGCCTGGACCCTAGCCGGGACAGGGTCCTACGAGCAGTACTTC. It translates to CAWTLAGTGSYEQYF.

The chain couples TRBV5-4 to TRBJ1-2; tentatively, D is TRBD1 (5 bases). Trimming took off 3 bases at V and 6 bases at J, with 15 bases between the two ends. Germline CDR1 SGHNT, CDR2 YYREEE (reference sequence). This CDR3 has 14 amino acids. The CDR3 sequence is CASSYRQGVNGYTF. CDR3 DNA sequence: TGTGCCAGCAGCTACCGACAAGGGGTGAATGGCTACACCTTC. The full variable domain, with the rest looked up from reference TRBV5-4 and TRBJ1-2, is ETGVTQSPTHLIKTRGQQVTLRCSSQSGHNTVSWYQQALGQGPQFIFQYYREEENGRGNFPPRFSGLQFPNYSSELNVNALELDDSALYLCASSYRQGVNGYTFGSGTRLTVV.

The chain has TRBV10-1 and TRBJ2-1; no reliable D call. Germline assignment: CDR1 WNHNN and CDR2 SYGVQD (reference sequence). Trimming removed 2 bases from V and 0 bases from J, with 8 bases in between. The CDR3 runs 15 residues. CDR3 region: CASSEPRSSYNEQFF. The CDR3 DNA sequence: TGCGCCAGCAGTGAGCCTCGGAGCTCCTACAATGAGCAGTTCTTC.

The chain employs TRBV6-5 and TRBJ1-5; TRBD1 is a possible D gene (6 bases). The CDR3 extends over 14 amino acids. The V gene's germline CDR1 is MNHEY and CDR2 SVGAGI. Trimming removed 6 bases from V and 5 bases from J, with 14 bases in between. CDR3 amino acids: CASSQGLGHQPQHF. Written as DNA, the CDR3 is TGTGCCAGCAGCCAGGGGCTAGGGCATCAGCCCCAGCATTTT.

The gene calls are TRBV6-1 and TRBJ1-1; D is unclear. The CDR3 length is 15 residues. Trimming stripped 0 bases from V and 6 bases from J, with 14 bases between. In germline, CDR1 is MNHNS, CDR2 SASEGT. The CDR3 sequence is CASSEAPPRLSEAFF. For the CDR3, the DNA is TGTGCCAGCAGTGAAGCCCCTCCAAGGTTGTCTGAAGCTTTCTTT.

The chain is built from TRBV5-1 and TRBJ2-5; either TRBD1 or TRBD2 may fit D (6 bases each). This CDR3 region has 16 residues. The germline CDR1 and CDR2 sequences are SGHRS and YFSETQ. The V and J ends lost 4 bases and 1 base respectively, with 17 bases between them. In nucleotides, the CDR3 is TGCGCCAGCAGCCCGAGGGGGAGGCCCCTCCAAGAGACCCAGTACTTC. Translated, it gives CASSPRGRPLQETQYF.

V and J are TRBV28 and TRBJ2-5; 7 positions agree with TRBD1. The V segment lost 7 bases and the J segment 5 bases; nucleotides outside the gene matches: 13. The CDR3 covers 15 residues. Per germline, CDR1 MDHEN and CDR2 SYDVKM. The CDR3 loop reads CASTHLGAGGETQYF. The CDR3 bases are TGTGCCAGCACCCACCTAGGGGCAGGGGGTGAGACCCAGTACTTC.

The chain employs TRBV29-1 and TRBJ1-2; TRBD1 matches at 9 bases. CDR1 is SQVTM and CDR2 is ANQGSEA in the germline V gene. J was trimmed by 0 bases and V by 7 bases; bases with no gene match: 6. This CDR3 contains 14 residues. This chain's CDR3 is CSAQGQGANYGYTF. As DNA, the CDR3 is TGCAGCGCCCAGGGACAGGGAGCTAACTATGGCTACACCTTC.

The chain recombines TRBV5-5 with TRBJ2-3, with TRBD1 identical over 10 bases. The CDR3 sequence is 16 residues long. Germline loops: CDR1 SGHKS, CDR2 YYEKEE (reference sequence). J was trimmed by 1 base and V by 4 bases; bases with no gene match: 6. CDR3 nucleotide sequence: TGTGCCAGCAGCATCGACAGGGGGCCTGGCACAGATACGCAGTATTTT. Translated, it gives CASSIDRGPGTDTQYF.

This chain joins TRBV6-1 and TRBJ1-2; possible D gene TRBD1, 5 bases. The germline gives CDR1 MNHNS, CDR2 SASEGT. V lost 3 bases, J lost 1 base, and 18 bases lay in between. This CDR3 has 17 residues. In DNA form, the CDR3 reads TGTGCCAGCAGTGATGCAGTTAGGGGCCGGATTAACTATGGCTACACCTTC. Its protein is CASSDAVRGRINYGYTF.

The chain uses TRBV5-1 and TRBJ2-1, with 9 bases that match TRBD2. J was trimmed by 6 bases and V by 2 bases; bases with no gene match: 9. CDR1 is SGHRS, CDR2 YFSETQ, per germline. The CDR3 has 16 residues. The CDR3: CASSFPTTSGPNEQFF. The CDR3 region has the DNA TGCGCCAGCAGCTTTCCCACTACTAGCGGGCCCAATGAGCAGTTCTTC.

This chain uses TRBV18 with TRBJ2-4; TRBD1 matches 9 bases. The CDR3 length is 17 residues. Germline-derived CDR1 and CDR2 are KGHSH and LQKENI. The V segment lost 4 bases and the J segment 0 bases; nucleotides outside the gene matches: 7. The CDR3 DNA follows: TGTGCCAGCTCACGGACAGGGGCCTATTTAGCCAAAAACATTCAGTACTTC. This gives the protein CASSRTGAYLAKNIQYF. The full variable domain, its missing parts supplied by reference TRBV18 and TRBJ2-4, is NAGVMQNPRHLVRRRGQEARLRCSPMKGHSHVYWYRQLPEEGLKFMVYLQKENIIDESGMPKERFSAEFPKEGPSILRIQQVVRGDSAAYFCASSRTGAYLAKNIQYFGAGTRLSVL.

Details on this clone: The DNA is left out, because the CDR3 cannot be placed on it with certainty; the CDR3 is given as TCRdb lists it. The CDR3 loop is CASSLTTRTLTGTGLFFGYTF. The chain employs TRBV28 and TRBJ1-2; the table's TRBD1 call for D was not verified on the DNA. Inclusive of both ends, the CDR3 amounts to 21 amino acids. CDR1 and CDR2 from the germline V gene are MDHEN and SYDVKM.

This rearrangement joins TRBV10-3 to TRBJ1-2, with D perhaps matching TRBD1 (6 bases). The germline CDR1 and CDR2 sequences are ENHRY and SYGVKD. There are 15 residues in the CDR3. Trimming stripped 0 bases from V and 2 bases from J, with 10 bases between. The CDR3 nucleotides read TGTGCCATCAGTGAGTCGACAGGACTAAACTATGGCTACACCTTC. Amino acids: CAISESTGLNYGYTF.

The V call is TRBV6-1, the J call TRBJ2-7, with 7 bases identical to TRBD2. Looked up from germline, CDR1 is MNHNS and CDR2 is SASEGT. This CDR3 has 14 residues. V was pared by 4 bases and J by 3 bases, with 6 bases of the junction left unmatched. DNA for the CDR3: TGTGCCAGCAGTGCCGTTGGGGGGGACTACGAGCAGTACTTC. This codes for CASSAVGGDYEQYF.

This clone has just a few counts. The chain uses TRBV5-6 and TRBJ1-1; unclear D gene. V was shortened by 5 bases and J by 4 bases, with 9 bases between the two germline ends. Looked up from germline, CDR1 is SGHDT and CDR2 is YYEEEE. The CDR3 spans 12 residues. CDR3 loop: CASRISGTEAFF. The DNA of the CDR3 is TGTGCCAGCAGGATCTCGGGCACTGAAGCTTTCTTT.